Following are 20 T cell receptor beta chains from one sample sequenced in a study of control samples from healthy donors and cancer patients. Generated by immunoSEQ multiplex PCR, the TCRdb table keeps only in-frame clones and is missing some. The sample consists of some 130,000 clones, about nine tenths of them appearing once. The sequenced material came from blood. The source of these receptors is a middle-aged man in good health.

The chain couples TRBV14 to TRBJ2-7, with 10 bases identical to TRBD1. CDR1 and CDR2 (germline): SGHDN, FVKESK. The V and J ends lost 0 bases and 6 bases, in that order; junction bases with no gene match: 11. This CDR3 spans 17 amino acids. The CDR3 spells CASSQEERGQGFFEQYF. The DNA for the CDR3 is TGTGCCAGCAGCCAAGAGGAACGGGGACAGGGGTTTTTCGAGCAGTACTTC.

The chain employs TRBV5-1 and TRBJ1-5, with D possibly being TRBD1 (5 bases). The length of the CDR3 is 15 residues. The V end lost 5 bases, the J end lost 4 bases, and 16 bases lay between the germline ends. Germline V gene lookup returns CDR1 SGHRS and CDR2 YFSETQ. The CDR3 sequence: CASSSGTQGNQPQHF. The CDR3 nucleotides read TGCGCCAGCAGTTCCGGGACCCAAGGGAATCAGCCCCAGCATTTT.

The V gene is TRBV12-5, the J gene TRBJ1-5, with TRBD1 matching over 10 bases. With 7 bases clipped from V and 5 bases from J, the junction kept 8 bases outside the gene matches. From germline, CDR1 is LGHNT and CDR2 FRNRAP. The CDR3 has 15 amino acids. CDR3 protein: CASAAGTGEHQPQHF. For the CDR3, the DNA is TGTGCTAGTGCCGCCGGGACAGGGGAACATCAGCCCCAGCATTTT.

This chain joins TRBV27 and TRBJ2-5; D not certain. CDR1 is MNHEY, CDR2 SMNVEV, per germline (reference sequence). V lost 6 bases to trimming and J lost 4 bases, with 12 bases between them. This CDR3 is built from 13 residues. The CDR3 nucleotides read TGTGCCAGCAGCCGAGGATACGGAGAGACCCAGTACTTC. Amino acids: CASSRGYGETQYF.

The V gene is TRBV5-1, the J gene TRBJ2-5; 7 bases are a match to TRBD1. CDR1 SGHRS and CDR2 YFSETQ come from the germline V gene. There are 15 residues in the CDR3. V dropped 4 bases and J dropped 5; count of bases not matched to a gene: 11. The CDR3 sequence: CASSRTGAAGETQYF. The CDR3 coding sequence is TGCGCCAGCAGCCGTACAGGGGCCGCCGGGGAGACCCAGTACTTC.

The V and J genes are TRBV7-9 and TRBJ1-2, with 8 bases matching TRBD1. Germline CDR1 is SEHNR and CDR2 is FQNEAQ (reference sequence). The CDR3 sequence is 15 residues long. Unmatched junction bases numbered 6, after V lost 4 bases and J lost 2 bases. The CDR3 reads CASSSYGQGNYGYTF. For the CDR3, the DNA is TGTGCCAGCAGCTCCTATGGACAGGGAAACTATGGCTACACCTTC. The variable domain in full, completed from reference TRBV7-9 and TRBJ1-2, reads DTGVSQNPRHKITKRGQNVTFRCDPISEHNRLYWYRQTLGQGPEFLTYFQNEAQLEKSRLLSDRFSAERPKGSFSTLEIQRTEQGDSAMYLCASSSYGQGNYGYTFGSGTRLTVV.

As for this clone: One junction end does not reproduce the germline sequence, and a read error may be involved. This sequence joins TRBV10-2 and TRBJ1-3; no reliable D call. CDR1 is WSHSY, CDR2 SAAADI, per germline. This CDR3 comprises 12 residues. The CDR3 DNA follows: TGCGCCAGCAGGGAGTTTGGAAACACCATATATTTT. Residues: CASREFGNTIYF.

V gene TRBV29-1 combines with J gene TRBJ1-5, with D possibly matching TRBD1 (6 bases). The CDR3 length is 14 residues. The germline gives CDR1 SQVTM, CDR2 ANQGSEA. Trimming removed 4 bases at V and 3 bases at J, with 13 bases between. CDR3 in amino acids: CSVVPQGLNQPQHF. The CDR3 region has the DNA TGCAGCGTTGTACCACAGGGCCTCAATCAGCCCCAGCATTTT.

The chain employs TRBV24-1 and TRBJ2-7; the D gene is possibly TRBD1 (5 bases). Germline V gene sequence: CDR1 KGHDR, CDR2 SFDVKD. This CDR3 is built from 16 residues. With 4 bases removed from V and 1 base from J, the gap between germline ends came to 16 bases. CDR3 region: CATSEVGPKGSYEQYF. CDR3 bases: TGTGCCACCAGTGAGGTGGGCCCCAAGGGGTCCTACGAGCAGTACTTC.

V and J are TRBV7-2 and TRBJ1-2; D not certain. Deletions cut 1 base from V and 2 bases from J, with 11 bases between. This CDR3 comprises 15 residues. From germline, CDR1 is SGHTA and CDR2 FQGNSA. The CDR3 sequence: CASSLGIGANYGYTF. For the CDR3, the DNA is TGTGCCAGCAGCTTAGGGATCGGAGCGAACTATGGCTACACCTTC.

The CDR3 nucleotides read TGTGCCAGTAGTATAGTAGCGGGGGGGAGTAATGAGCAGTTCTTC. This encodes CASSIVAGGSNEQFF. The rearrangement joins TRBV19 to TRBJ2-1, with 11 bases identical to TRBD2. V shed 1 base and J 7 bases; nucleotides not matched to a gene: 3. The CDR3 consists of 15 residues. The V gene's germline CDR1 is LNHDA and CDR2 SQIVND (reference sequence).

This clone was detected once. V and J are TRBV30 and TRBJ1-1, with no clear D. With 2 bases removed from V and 0 bases from J, the gap between germline ends came to 1 base. Looked up from germline, CDR1 is GTSNPN and CDR2 is SVGIG (reference sequence). The CDR3 covers 11 residues. The chain's CDR3 is CAWSMNTEAFF. CDR3 sequence (DNA): TGTGCCTGGAGTATGAACACTGAAGCTTTCTTT. The full variable domain, in which reference TRBV30 and TRBJ1-1 provide the parts outside the CDR3, is SQTIHQWPATLVQPVGSPLSLECTVEGTSNPNLYWYRQAAGRGLQLLFYSVGIGQISSEVPQNLSASRPQDRQFILSSKKLLLSDSGFYLCAWSMNTEAFFGQGTRLTVV.

The J gene is TRBJ1-4, the V gene TRBV30, with TRBD1 matching over 9 bases. The CDR3 covers 14 residues. Germline assignment: CDR1 GTSNPN and CDR2 SVGIG (reference sequence). The J segment lost 6 bases and the V segment lost 3 bases, leaving 5 bases of the junction unmatched. The CDR3 DNA reads as TGTGCCTGGAGGGCCGGGACAGGGTATGAAAAACTGTTTTTT. This gives the protein CAWRAGTGYEKLFF.

V and J are TRBV6-5 and TRBJ2-7; TRBD1 matches 10 bases. CDR3 size: 13 residues. Unmatched junction bases numbered 6, after V lost 6 bases and J lost 7 bases. In germline, CDR1 is MNHEY, CDR2 SVGAGI. The CDR3, as DNA: TGTGCCAGCAGGCGAAGGACAGGGGGGGAGCAGTACTTC. Translating it yields CASRRRTGGEQYF.

This rearrangement joins TRBV5-6 to TRBJ1-4; D is unclear. Trimming removed 1 base from V and 7 bases from J, with 11 bases in between. The CDR3 covers 14 residues. Germline V gives CDR1 SGHDT, CDR2 YYEEEE. CDR3 bases: TGTGCCAGCAGCTTGACAACAGACACTGAAAAACTGTTTTTT. This gives the protein CASSLTTDTEKLFF.

The genes are TRBV12-3 or TRBV12-4 and TRBJ2-5; no clear D gene. The CDR3 is 13 amino acids. V was trimmed by 6 bases and J by 5 bases, leaving 13 bases between them. CDR3 sequence (DNA): TGTGCCAGCAGCCCCGGTGGTGGCGAGACCCAGTACTTC. Translating gives CASSPGGGETQYF.

This clone has more than one count but fewer than ten. V usage is TRBV30 and J usage is TRBJ2-7; no reliable D call. The V and J ends lost 4 bases and 1 base respectively, with 8 bases between them. There are 12 residues in the CDR3. Per the germline V gene, CDR1 is GTSNPN and CDR2 is SVGIG (reference sequence). CDR3 DNA sequence: TGTGCCTGGACGTTAGATTCCTACGAGCAGTACTTC. It yields the protein CAWTLDSYEQYF.

The table lists this clone with a count of one. The chain joins TRBV7-8 to TRBJ1-1; 7 bases match TRBD1. CDR3 length equals 17 residues. V lost 5 bases, J lost 5 bases, and 17 bases stayed unmatched. Germline CDR1 and CDR2: SGHVS and FQNEAQ. The chain's CDR3 is CASSTRARGGRSTEAFF. DNA of the CDR3: TGTGCCAGCAGCACCCGGGCCAGGGGGGGCCGGTCTACTGAAGCTTTCTTT.

The rearrangement links TRBV18 to TRBJ2-7; the D is unclear. The germline V gene encodes CDR1 KGHSH and CDR2 LQKENI. Trimming pared 2 bases from V and 2 bases from J, leaving 7 bases between. CDR3 length: 13 amino acids. DNA for the CDR3: TGTGCCAGCTCACCAGCTACCACCTACGAGCAGTACTTC. This sequence encodes CASSPATTYEQYF.

This chain connects TRBV24-1 to TRBJ2-5, with 8 bases fitting TRBD1. In germline, CDR1 is KGHDR, CDR2 SFDVKD. There are 14 residues in the CDR3. With 6 bases clipped from V and 3 bases from J, the junction kept 5 bases outside the gene matches. The chain's CDR3 is CATSSRGREETQYF. In DNA form, the CDR3 reads TGTGCCACCAGTTCCAGGGGGCGAGAAGAGACCCAGTACTTC.